This is a list of T cell receptor beta chains from one sample in a study of T cells in Graves' hyperthyroidism and ophthalmopathy. A single record per CDR3 protein comes from TCRdb applying MiXCR to the multiplex PCR reads. Among fewer than 650,000 distinct CDR3 sequences listed, less than 15% were seen once. Sample: blood. These receptors all stem from a woman aged 35 to 49 with Graves' hyperthyroidism. Each CDR3 is given with its conserved first and last residue. A D gene is named only where the DNA matches it firmly. Part of the rows lack a size; the others show once, few, many or a class for expanded clones.

TRBV7-9	TRBD1	TRBJ2-1	many	CASSSGQGKRNEQFF	TGTGCCAGCAGCTCGGGACAGGGGAAAAGGAATGAGCAGTTCTTC
TRBV6-5	-	TRBJ2-5	few	CASSYSNGARETQYF	TGTGCCAGCAGTTACTCGAACGGGGCGCGGGAGACCCAGTACTTC
TRBV20-1	-	TRBJ1-6	many	CSASDGVYNSPLHF	TGCAGTGCTAGTGATGGCGTCTATAATTCACCCCTCCACTTT
TRBV5-1	-	TRBJ1-2	-	CASQGSDYGYTF	TGCGCCAGCCAGGGGTCCGACTATGGCTACACCTTC
TRBV6-1	-	TRBJ2-7	-	CAIAARTYEQYF	TGTGCCATCGCGGCTAGGACCTACGAGCAGTACTTC
TRBV28	-	TRBJ1-2	many	CASSLREGGYGYTF	TGTGCCAGCAGTTTAAGGGAGGGCGGCTATGGCTACACCTTC
TRBV7-9	TRBD2	TRBJ2-1	many	CASSYGLAGVKEQFF	TGTGCCAGCAGCTACGGACTAGCGGGAGTAAAGGAGCAGTTCTTC
TRBV6-1	-	TRBJ1-5	few	CASAFGSNQPQHF	TGTGCCAGCGCTTTCGGTAGCAATCAGCCCCAGCATTTT
TRBV7-9	TRBD2	TRBJ2-3	many	CASSLVVLAADTQYF	TGTGCCAGCAGCTTAGTCGTGCTAGCGGCAGATACGCAGTATTTT
TRBV2	TRBD2	TRBJ2-1	many	CASSPGTSVWEQFF	TGTGCCAGCAGTCCCGGGACTAGCGTTTGGGAGCAGTTCTTC
TRBV28	TRBD1	TRBJ1-1	few	CASRLQGGATEAFF	TGTGCCAGCAGATTACAGGGGGGGGCCACTGAAGCTTTCTTT
TRBV11-2	TRBD1	TRBJ2-3	-	CASSGRDRTDTQYF	TGTGCCAGCAGCGGTCGGGACAGGACAGATACGCAGTATTTT
TRBV12-3/TRBV12-4	-	TRBJ1-5	many	CASSISGAGQPQHF	TGTGCCAGCAGTATTTCAGGGGCGGGCCAGCCCCAGCATTTT
TRBV12-3/TRBV12-4	-	TRBJ2-1	-	CASTSNRGSSYPNEQFF	TGTGCCAGCACTTCAAACCGGGGGAGTAGTTATCCCAATGAGCAGTTCTTC
TRBV16	-	TRBJ1-4	-	CASSQSRGREGEKLFF	TGTGCCAGCAGCCAATCTAGAGGCAGGGAAGGAGAAAAACTGTTTTTT
TRBV29-1	TRBD1	TRBJ1-1	few	CSVRAQTGGHTEAFF	TGCAGCGTCCGAGCCCAAACAGGGGGACACACTGAAGCTTTCTTT
TRBV5-5	-	TRBJ2-1	many	CASRGTGSYNEQFF	TGTGCCAGCAGAGGGACGGGAAGCTACAATGAGCAGTTCTTC
TRBV28	-	TRBJ1-5	-	CASRRGGSGWVNQPQHF	TGTGCCAGCAGGAGGGGCGGGTCAGGGTGGGTTAATCAGCCCCAGCATTTT
TRBV28	TRBD2	TRBJ2-7	many	CASDRGLAGGDEQYF	TGTGCCAGCGACAGGGGCCTAGCGGGGGGTGACGAGCAGTACTTC
TRBV5-1	-	TRBJ2-5	-	CASGLEGETQYF	TGCGCCAGCGGACTCGAGGGGGAGACCCAGTACTTC
TRBV29-1	TRBD1	TRBJ1-1	many	CSGGDRGLTEAFF	TGCAGCGGGGGGGACAGGGGGCTCACTGAAGCTTTCTTT
TRBV12-3/TRBV12-4	-	TRBJ2-5	many	CASSLVNRYQETQYF	TGTGCCAGCAGTTTAGTTAACAGATATCAAGAGACCCAGTACTTC
TRBV6-1	-	TRBJ2-1	many	CASSISKANEQFF	TGTGCCAGCAGCATCTCTAAGGCGAATGAGCAGTTCTTC
TRBV11-2	-	TRBJ2-1	many	CASSFKISSYNEQFF	TGTGCCAGCAGCTTTAAGATAAGCTCCTACAATGAGCAGTTCTTC
TRBV28	TRBD1	TRBJ2-7	few	CASSLGQEQDF	TGTGCCAGCAGTCTTGGACAGGAGCAGGACTTC
TRBV7-2	-	TRBJ2-1	many	CASSSDLSYNEQFF	TGTGCCAGCAGCTCGGACCTCTCCTACAATGAGCAGTTCTTC
TRBV20-1	-	TRBJ2-1	few	CSARTAYNEQFF	TGCAGTGCTAGGACAGCTTACAATGAGCAGTTCTTC
TRBV10-2	TRBD2	TRBJ2-3	few	CASSEGLAAFTDTQYF	TGCGCCAGCAGTGAGGGACTAGCGGCCTTCACAGATACGCAGTATTTT
TRBV18	-	TRBJ2-4	many	CATEKLAKNIQYF	TGTGCCACTGAGAAGTTAGCCAAAAACATTCAGTACTTC
TRBV6-1	TRBD1	TRBJ2-4	few	CASIPTDRGVKNIQYF	TGTGCCAGCATTCCCACCGACAGGGGGGTCAAAAACATTCAGTACTTC
TRBV5-1	-	TRBJ2-1	few	CASSRTGDEQFF	TGCGCCAGCAGCCGGACGGGTGATGAGCAGTTCTTC
TRBV6-1	-	TRBJ1-5	many	CASSEGGQASNQPQHF	TGTGCCAGCAGTGAAGGTGGGCAGGCAAGCAATCAGCCCCAGCATTTT
TRBV20-1	TRBD1	TRBJ2-1	many	CSAMAGTGANEQFF	TGCAGTGCTATGGCCGGGACAGGGGCCAATGAGCAGTTCTTC
TRBV2	-	TRBJ2-1	many	CAASPGRGVGNEQFF	TGTGCCGCCTCCCCGGGGCGAGGGGTCGGCAATGAGCAGTTCTTC
TRBV20-1	-	TRBJ1-3	once	CSARDGGSGNTIYF	TGCAGTGCTAGAGATGGCGGGAGCGGAAACACCATATATTTT
TRBV12-3/TRBV12-4	TRBD2	TRBJ2-1	-	CASSLGPSGYNEQFF	TGTGCCAGCAGTTTAGGTCCTAGCGGCTACAATGAGCAGTTCTTC
TRBV20-1	TRBD1	TRBJ1-1	few	CSASFRGMNTEAFF	TGCAGTGCTAGCTTCAGGGGGATGAACACTGAAGCTTTCTTT
TRBV5-1	-	TRBJ1-2	-	CASSFTGVLDGYTF	TGCGCCAGCAGCTTTACGGGGGTATTGGATGGCTACACCTTC
TRBV19	-	TRBJ2-3	many	CASSYWGLTDTQYF	TGTGCCAGTAGCTACTGGGGTCTCACAGATACGCAGTATTTT
TRBV19	TRBD1	TRBJ2-2	-	CASSTPGQYSNTGELFF	TGTGCCAGTAGTACTCCGGGACAGTATTCGAACACCGGGGAGCTGTTTTTT
TRBV9	TRBD2	TRBJ2-5	once	CASSELAGVQETQYF	TGTGCCAGCAGCGAGCTAGCGGGGGTCCAAGAGACCCAGTACTTC
TRBV6-1	-	TRBJ2-5	-	CASSHQAGTQYF	TGTGCCAGCAGTCACCAAGCGGGGACCCAGTACTTC
TRBV2	TRBD2	TRBJ2-5	many	CASSVKRELVETQYF	TGTGCCAGCAGTGTCAAGCGGGAGTTGGTAGAGACCCAGTACTTC
TRBV5-5	-	TRBJ1-5	many	CASSFWTDSNQPQHF	TGTGCCAGCAGCTTTTGGACAGATAGCAATCAGCCCCAGCATTTT
TRBV14	-	TRBJ1-2	many	CASSRNMNYGYTF	TGTGCCAGCAGCCGGAACATGAACTATGGCTACACCTTC
TRBV3-1	TRBD2	TRBJ2-7	many	CASSHHGLAGVTYEQYF	TGTGCCAGCAGCCACCACGGACTAGCGGGAGTAACTTACGAGCAGTACTTC
TRBV10-3	TRBD2	TRBJ2-1	many	CAIKGLAGGGEQFF	TGTGCCATCAAAGGACTAGCGGGAGGAGGTGAGCAGTTCTTC